A single sample gave rise to the 18 T cell receptor beta chains below, sequenced in a study of T cells in Graves' hyperthyroidism and ophthalmopathy. The CDR3 regions of TCR beta were amplified from RNA transcripts. The HTBI primer set drove a first-round RT-PCR of the TCR CDR3. Using its own MiXCR run on the multiplex PCR reads, TCRdb lists one record per CDR3 protein. The sample lists more than 300,000 distinct CDR3 sequences; about 15% were seen once. Sequencing was performed on blood. These receptors all stem from a woman aged 30 to 39 with Graves' ophthalmopathy.

This sequence joins TRBV30 and TRBJ2-7; no reliable D call. CDR1 and CDR2 (germline): GTSNPN, SVGIG (reference sequence). V lost 7 bases and J 7 bases, leaving 20 bases between the germline ends. The CDR3 has 13 amino acids. CDR3 coding DNA: TGTGCCTACCAGAAGGAGACTCTGTATGAGCAGTACTTC. Its protein is CAYQKETLYEQYF.

This clonotype has a count of ten or more. The chain uses TRBV20-1 and TRBJ1-1; the match to TRBD1 covers 8 bases. Trimming took 2 bases from V and 3 from J; bases not matched to a gene: 8. The CDR3 is made up of 15 amino acids. Germline V gives CDR1 DFQATT, CDR2 SNEGSKA (reference sequence). The CDR3 protein is CSARSLTGGDTEAFF. CDR3 bases: TGCAGTGCTAGAAGCCTTACAGGGGGGGACACTGAAGCTTTCTTT.

Ten or more counts support this clonotype. The V gene is TRBV11-2, the J gene TRBJ2-7; 9 positions match TRBD1. V was pared by 1 base and J by 4 bases, with 5 bases of the junction left unmatched. CDR3 length equals 15 residues. Germline-derived CDR1 and CDR2 are SGHAT and FQNNGV. The CDR3 loop reads CASSLVATGGYEQYF. CDR3 bases: TGTGCCAGCAGCTTAGTAGCGACAGGGGGATACGAGCAGTACTTC. Based on the CDR3 plus reference TRBV11-2 and TRBJ2-7, the full variable domain is EAGVAQSPRYKIIEKRQSVAFWCNPISGHATLYWYQQILGQGPKLLIQFQNNGVVDDSQLPKDRFSAERLKGVDSTLKIQPAKLEDSAVYLCASSLVATGGYEQYFGPGTRLTVT.

This clonotype was observed many times. The chain links TRBV9 to TRBJ2-3; TRBD2 matches 11 bases. Germline loops: CDR1 SGDLS, CDR2 YYNGEE. Trimming cost V 3 bases and J 3 bases; bases outside gene matches: 6. The CDR3 extends over 16 amino acids. DNA for the CDR3: TGTGCCAGCAGCGACCGACTAGCGGGGTTGACAGATACGCAGTATTTT. It specifies CASSDRLAGLTDTQYF.

The chain is built from TRBV7-9 and TRBJ1-1; D may be TRBD1 (5 bases). The CDR3 runs to 14 residues. Trimming took off 5 bases at V and 11 bases at J, with 21 bases between the two ends. The V gene's germline CDR1 is SEHNR and CDR2 FQNEAQ (reference sequence). The CDR3 coding sequence is TGTGCCAGCAGCCCACAGGCTGACGCGTCTGCCGCTTTCTTT. It is translated as CASSPQADASAAFF.

The chain recombines TRBV14 with TRBJ1-5; no reliable D call. Germline V lookup: CDR1 SGHDN, CDR2 FVKESK. V lost 1 base and J 1 base, leaving 14 bases between the germline ends. This CDR3 comprises 17 residues. CDR3 protein: CASSQALSRRSNQPQHF. DNA for the CDR3: TGTGCCAGCAGCCAAGCACTGTCCCGGCGGAGCAATCAGCCCCAGCATTTT.

V is TRBV5-1 and J is TRBJ2-2; tentative D call: TRBD1 (7 bases). The CDR3 contains 14 residues. CDR1 is SGHRS and CDR2 is YFSETQ in the germline V gene. V was shortened by 3 bases and J by 4 bases, with 10 bases between the two germline ends. CDR3 region: CASSSQGGTGELFF. In DNA form, the CDR3 reads TGCGCCAGCAGCTCCCAGGGGGGCACCGGGGAGCTGTTTTTT.

This clonotype has more than one count but fewer than ten. DNA for the CDR3: TGTGCCAGCAGCTCGACAGGATTTAGTTCACCCCTCCACTTT. Translating gives CASSSTGFSSPLHF. V and J are TRBV7-3 and TRBJ1-6; D is perhaps TRBD1 (6 bases). Germline CDR1 SGHTA, CDR2 FQGTGA. This CDR3 is 14 amino acids long. The germline V and J ends were trimmed by 4 bases and 9 bases, with 13 bases remaining between them.

This clonotype was detected only a few times. This chain joins TRBV5-6 and TRBJ2-3; D unclear. Trimming removed 0 bases from V and 6 bases from J, with 17 bases in between. Germline-derived CDR1 and CDR2 are SGHDT and YYEEEE. The CDR3 has 16 residues. The CDR3 loop is CASSLAGSSRADTQYF. Here the CDR3 DNA reads TGTGCCAGCAGCTTGGCAGGATCCTCAAGGGCGGATACGCAGTATTTT.

This clonotype was counted a single time. This sequence joins TRBV7-2 and TRBJ2-5, with a possible D match to TRBD2 (7 bases). The CDR3 is 15 amino acids. Trimming stripped 0 bases from V and 5 bases from J, with 13 bases between. Germline CDR1 and CDR2: SGHTA and FQGNSA. CDR3 nucleotide sequence: TGTGCCAGCAGCTTAGCGGGGGGGCCTGAGGAGACCCAGTACTTC. It codes for CASSLAGGPEETQYF.

This clonotype occurred many times. The chain uses TRBV27 and TRBJ1-1, with D maybe TRBD1 (5 bases). Trimming took off 7 bases at V and 2 bases at J, with 14 bases between the two ends. The V gene's germline CDR1 is MNHEY and CDR2 SMNVEV (reference sequence). The CDR3 has 14 residues. The CDR3 spells CASTRTGLNTEAFF. DNA for the CDR3: TGTGCCAGCACCCGAACAGGTCTCAACACTGAAGCTTTCTTT.

About this clonotype: A read error may account for a junction end that differs from germline. The rearrangement links TRBV12-3 or TRBV12-4 to TRBJ1-3; 11 bases are a match to TRBD1. There are 17 residues in the CDR3. The CDR3 loop reads CAGSFPGQGAGGNTIYF. The CDR3 bases are TGTGCCGGCAGTTTCCCCGGACAGGGGGCTGGTGGAAACACCATATATTTT.

This clonotype was seen only once. A clone one base away is much larger, so this may be a read error. This sequence joins TRBV6-1 and TRBJ2-7; D call uncertain. The CDR3 contains 13 residues. The V gene's germline CDR1 is MNHNS and CDR2 SASEGT. The V gene lost 6 bases and the J gene lost 5 bases, with 14 bases spanning the gap. CDR3 DNA sequence: TGTGCCAGCAGCAGAGGACGGCTCGACGAGCAGTACTTC. Translating gives CASSRGRLDEQYF.

This clonotype was seen at least ten times. V usage is TRBV5-1 and J usage is TRBJ1-1, with 10 bases aligning to TRBD1. Germline V lookup: CDR1 SGHRS, CDR2 YFSETQ. The CDR3 covers 19 residues. V dropped 0 bases and J dropped 5; count of bases not matched to a gene: 16. In DNA, the CDR3 is TGCGCCAGCAGCTTGGTTAGGACAGGGGGGTTCCGGACGGCAACTGAAGCTTTCTTT. Encoded protein: CASSLVRTGGFRTATEAFF.

This clonotype was seen many times. The chain combines TRBV20-1 with TRBJ2-3; D remains ambiguous. Trimming cost V 0 bases and J 5 bases, with 18 bases left between them. CDR3 size: 16 residues. CDR1 is DFQATT, CDR2 SNEGSKA, per germline (reference sequence). CDR3 amino acids: CSARDTWGESEDTQYF. The CDR3 DNA is TGCAGTGCTAGAGATACGTGGGGTGAGTCAGAAGATACGCAGTATTTT.

This clonotype came up a few times. The CDR3: CSARDGQGADTQYF. Here the CDR3 DNA reads TGCAGTGCTAGAGATGGGCAGGGCGCAGATACGCAGTATTTT. The chain recombines TRBV20-1 with TRBJ2-3; a possible D gene is TRBD1 (5 bases). V lost 0 bases to trimming and J lost 4 bases, with 11 bases between them. This CDR3 spans 14 amino acids. CDR1 is DFQATT, CDR2 SNEGSKA, per germline (reference sequence).

This clonotype was recorded at least ten times. This chain uses TRBV28 with TRBJ1-4; the D gene is possibly TRBD1 (5 bases). The CDR3 has 19 residues. Trimming cost V 10 bases and J 1 base, with 28 bases left between them. The V gene's germline CDR1 is MDHEN and CDR2 SYDVKM. The CDR3 sequence is CAIKEIWDGGWETNEKLFF. CDR3 sequence (DNA): TGTGCCATCAAGGAGATATGGGACGGGGGGTGGGAAACTAATGAAAAACTGTTTTTT.

The J gene is TRBJ1-4, the V gene TRBV6-2 or TRBV6-3; no clear D gene. V was cut by 6 bases and J by 8 bases, with 16 bases left in between. This CDR3 is built from 14 residues. Germline-derived CDR1 and CDR2 are MNHEY and SVGEGT. The CDR3 DNA sequence: TGTGCCAGCAGCCTCGACGCGGGGAGGGAAAAACTGTTTTTT. This sequence encodes CASSLDAGREKLFF.